A selection of T cell receptor beta chains follows, all from one sample in a study of T cells in narcolepsy. Generated by immunoSEQ multiplex PCR, the TCRdb table keeps only in-frame clones and is missing some. The data show 25,000 to 30,000 clones, 78% seen once. The sample consisted of CD45RA- memory CD4+ T cells from PBMCs. All receptors come from a human donor with narcolepsy. Both conserved end residues are part of each CDR3. D genes are given only for firm matches. The size of a clone is reported for some rows only, either as once, few or many, or as a class for expanded clones.

abundance	len	d_gene	v_gene	j_gene	CDR3nt	CDR3aa
NA	14	TRBD1	TRBV11-2	TRBJ1-1	TGTGCCAGCAGCTTAGAGACAGGGGTTCAGGGTGCTTTCTTT	CASSLETGVQGAFF
once	15	NA	TRBV7-8	TRBJ1-2	TGTGCCAGCAGCCTAAATCGAGGGAGGAACTATGGCTACACCTTC	CASSLNRGRNYGYTF
few	16	TRBD1	TRBV5-1	TRBJ1-6	TGCGCCAGCAGCCCGGGACAGGGCGGGGGCCTTTCACCCCTCCACTTT	CASSPGQGGGLSPLHF
NA	16	TRBD2	TRBV11-3	TRBJ2-3	TGTGCCAGCAGCCTTAGTAGCGGGGGGGCCGGAGATACGCAGTATTTT	CASSLSSGGAGDTQYF
NA	12	TRBD1	TRBV28	TRBJ2-1	TGTGCCAGCAGTTTGACAGGGGTGGTGCAGTTCTTC	CASSLTGVVQFF
NA	16	NA	TRBV14	TRBJ1-1	TGTGCCAGCAGCCAAGAAGTAGGTGCTGGGAACACTGAAGCTTTCTTT	CASSQEVGAGNTEAFF
NA	16	NA	TRBV15	TRBJ1-2	TGTGCCACCAGCAGAGATAATTCCTTCCGGTCACTTAGCTACACCTTC	CATSRDNSFRSLSYTF
NA	15	NA	TRBV6-5	TRBJ1-5	TGTGCCAGCAGTTACTCGAGGCACAGCAATCAGCCCCAGCATTTT	CASSYSRHSNQPQHF
NA	15	TRBD1	TRBV6-1	TRBJ1-1	TGTGCCAGCGACCGGGACAGGAGGTGGGGCACTGAAGCTTTCTTT	CASDRDRRWGTEAFF
NA	15	TRBD1	TRBV5-1	TRBJ2-7	TGCGCCAGCAGCGCCGGACAGGTGCTCTCCTACGAGCAGTACTTC	CASSAGQVLSYEQYF
NA	15	NA	TRBV5-8	TRBJ2-3	TGTGCCAGCAGTTTACCTGGGGGAGGTGCAGATACGCAGTATTTT	CASSLPGGGADTQYF
NA	12	NA	TRBV7-8	TRBJ2-5	TGTGCCAGCAGCTTGAGGGAAGAGACCCAGTACTTC	CASSLREETQYF
NA	14	TRBD1	TRBV10-3	TRBJ1-5	TGTGCCATCAGCACGGGACAGGGCAACCAGCCCCAGCATTTT	CAISTGQGNQPQHF
NA	16	TRBD1	TRBV14	TRBJ2-4	TGTGCCAGCAGCCAAGGATCAGGGGGCAGTATCAACATTCAGTACTTC	CASSQGSGGSINIQYF
NA	14	NA	TRBV7-2	TRBJ2-1	TGTGCCAGCAGCTTAGTCTCGGACGCCGGCAAGCAGTTCTTC	CASSLVSDAGKQFF
NA	17	TRBD1	TRBV6-1	TRBJ1-2	TGTGCCAGCAGTGAATATTGGGGACAGGGCGCTAACTATGGCTACACCTTC	CASSEYWGQGANYGYTF
NA	13	NA	TRBV2	TRBJ2-3	TGTGCCAGCAGGGGGGGGCGCGGAGATACGCAGTATTTT	CASRGGRGDTQYF
NA	16	NA	TRBV30	TRBJ1-3	TGTGCCTGGAGTGTACCCGGGAGGGGATCTGGAAACACCATATATTTT	CAWSVPGRGSGNTIYF
NA	12	NA	TRBV29-1	TRBJ2-6	TGCAGCGCCGGGGGAGGGGCCAACGTCCTGACTTTC	CSAGGGANVLTF
NA	15	NA	TRBV5-8	TRBJ2-5	TGTGCCAGCAGCTTGGGGCAGGGAGGACGAGAGACCCAGTACTTC	CASSLGQGGRETQYF
NA	16	TRBD1	TRBV5-4	TRBJ2-3	TGTGCCAGCACCCTTGGAGGGGGACAGGGAATAGATACGCAGTATTTT	CASTLGGGQGIDTQYF
NA	19	TRBD2	TRBV4-1	TRBJ2-3	TGCGCCAGCAGCCAAGGTCTGGCTAGCGGGGGGGCGGGGTCAGATACGCAGTATTTT	CASSQGLASGGAGSDTQYF
NA	17	TRBD2	TRBV5-1	TRBJ2-3	TGCGCCAGCAGCTTGGGCGGGACTAGCCTTAGCACAGATACGCAGTATTTT	CASSLGGTSLSTDTQYF
NA	16	TRBD2	TRBV4-1	TRBJ2-1	TGCGCCAGCAGCCAAGGTAGCGGGGGGGACCACAATGAGCAGTTCTTC	CASSQGSGGDHNEQFF
NA	13	NA	TRBV2	TRBJ1-1	TGTGCCAGTACAAAGGAAACCCCCACTGAAGCTTTCTTT	CASTKETPTEAFF
NA	14	NA	TRBV19	TRBJ1-2	TGTGCCAGTAGTAGCCAAAGTCTAAGCTATGGCTACACCTTC	CASSSQSLSYGYTF
NA	14	TRBD1	TRBV30	TRBJ2-1	TGTGCCTGGAACCGGGACAGGTCCTACAATGAGCAGTTCTTC	CAWNRDRSYNEQFF
NA	17	NA	TRBV4-1	TRBJ2-1	TGCGCCAGCAGCCAAGATTCGGAGCTAATCCCTTACAATGAGCAGTTCTTC	CASSQDSELIPYNEQFF
once	14	NA	TRBV19	TRBJ2-5	TGTGCCAGTAGTATCGGGCAGGGGCAAGAGACCCAGTACTTC	CASSIGQGQETQYF
NA	14	NA	TRBV6-5	TRBJ1-1	TGTGCCAGCCGATACGGGACCGCAGGGACTGAAGCTTTCTTT	CASRYGTAGTEAFF
NA	14	NA	TRBV9	TRBJ2-1	TGTGCCAGCAGCAGTACGACTAGTAGCCCTGAGCAGTTCTTC	CASSSTTSSPEQFF
NA	15	TRBD1	TRBV19	TRBJ2-2	TGTGCCAGTAGCCCGGACAGGGTACGCCCCGGGGAGCTGTTTTTT	CASSPDRVRPGELFF
few	14	NA	TRBV6-1	TRBJ2-7	TGTGCCAGCAGTGTAAACAGGGTAACCGACGAGCAGTACTTC	CASSVNRVTDEQYF
few	13	NA	TRBV28	TRBJ1-5	TGTGCCAGCAGTTTAGACAGCAATCAGCCCCAGCATTTT	CASSLDSNQPQHF
NA	16	TRBD2	TRBV11-3	TRBJ2-3	TGTGCCAGCAGACGCAGCGGGGGACCTAGCACAGATACGCAGTATTTT	CASRRSGGPSTDTQYF
NA	15	TRBD1	TRBV7-2	TRBJ2-7	TGTGCCAGCAGCTTAGCCGGGCAGGGGGTCGCCGAGCAGTACTTC	CASSLAGQGVAEQYF
NA	18	NA	TRBV5-4	TRBJ2-2	TGTGCCAGCAGCTTGTTCGTGGACTCCCCGAAATACACCGGGGAGCTGTTTTTT	CASSLFVDSPKYTGELFF
few	17	NA	TRBV14	TRBJ1-3	TGTGCCAGCAGCCCTCCCGGTCCTTGGGGAGGTGGAAACACCATATATTTT	CASSPPGPWGGGNTIYF
NA	16	TRBD1	TRBV5-6	TRBJ2-2	TGTGCCAGCAGCTCTGGGGGCGCCCAGGGGGCCGGGGAGCTGTTTTTT	CASSSGGAQGAGELFF
NA	14	TRBD1	TRBV6-1	TRBJ1-2	TGTGCCAGCAGTGCCGACAGGGGCGCAGGAGGCTACACCTTC	CASSADRGAGGYTF
NA	14	TRBD2	TRBV5-1	TRBJ2-7	TGCGCCAGCAGCTTGACCCGGGGGGTCTACGAGCAGTACTTC	CASSLTRGVYEQYF
NA	14	TRBD2	TRBV10-3	TRBJ2-5	TGTGCCATCAGTGGGACTAGTGATTCTAGTGAGCAGTACTTC	CAISGTSDSSEQYF
NA	17	TRBD2	TRBV7-9	TRBJ2-3	TGTGCCAGCAGCTTAGGACTAGCGGGGGGGCCTGCAGATACGCAGTATTTT	CASSLGLAGGPADTQYF
NA	14	NA	TRBV19	TRBJ1-1	TGTGCCAGTAGTATCAGGGCGCTGGGCACTGAAGCTTTCTTT	CASSIRALGTEAFF